The sequence of this T cell receptor beta chain was determined in a study of blood T cell repertoires in COVID-19. About the study: Sites in the United States, Italy and Spain provided acute and convalescent COVID-19 samples. The analysed material was cDNA or gDNA that came from T cells, B-cell-depleted T cells, or PBMCs.

Repertoires were generated with immunoSEQ multiplex PCR, while TCRdb's copy carries only in-frame clones and drops some. The sample records around 700,000 clones, just under 90% being singletons. This receptor was taken from a woman under 30 with acute or convalescent COVID-19. Input material: peripheral blood.

The chain's CDR3 is CAASHLLSTGELFF. CDR3 bases: TGTGCCGCCTCCCACTTACTAAGCACCGGGGAGCTGTTTTTT. The chain carries TRBV15 and TRBJ2-2, with no clear D. The CDR3 runs to 14 residues. Trimming removed 11 bases from V and 4 bases from J, with 17 bases in between. CDR1 LNHNV and CDR2 YYDKDF come from the germline V gene (reference sequence).